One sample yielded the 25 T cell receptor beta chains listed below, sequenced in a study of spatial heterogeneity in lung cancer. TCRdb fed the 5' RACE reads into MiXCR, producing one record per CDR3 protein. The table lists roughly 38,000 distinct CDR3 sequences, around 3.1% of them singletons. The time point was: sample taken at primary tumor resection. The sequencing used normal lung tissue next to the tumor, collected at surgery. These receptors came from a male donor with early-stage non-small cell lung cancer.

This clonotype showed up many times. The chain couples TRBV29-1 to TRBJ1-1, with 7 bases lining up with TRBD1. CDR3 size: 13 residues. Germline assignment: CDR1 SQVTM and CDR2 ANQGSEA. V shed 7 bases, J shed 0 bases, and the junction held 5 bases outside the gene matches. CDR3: CSAGGQMNTEAFF. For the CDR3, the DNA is TGCAGCGCTGGGGGACAGATGAACACTGAAGCTTTCTTT.

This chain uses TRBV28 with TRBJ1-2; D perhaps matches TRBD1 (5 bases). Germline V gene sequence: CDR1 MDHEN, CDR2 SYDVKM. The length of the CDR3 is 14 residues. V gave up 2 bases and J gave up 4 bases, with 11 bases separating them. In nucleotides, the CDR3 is TGTGCCAGCAGTTTAGGCCCCCAGGGCTATGGCTACACCTTC. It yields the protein CASSLGPQGYGYTF.

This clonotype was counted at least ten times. CDR3 in amino acids: CASRLALNEQFF. CDR3 bases: TGTGCCTCCCGTCTAGCTCTCAATGAGCAGTTCTTC. This chain uses TRBV2 with TRBJ2-1, with TRBD2 as a possible D gene (5 bases). CDR3 length: 12 residues. CDR1 and CDR2 (germline): SNHLY, FYNNEI. Trimming took 11 bases from V and 6 from J, leaving 14 bases between them.

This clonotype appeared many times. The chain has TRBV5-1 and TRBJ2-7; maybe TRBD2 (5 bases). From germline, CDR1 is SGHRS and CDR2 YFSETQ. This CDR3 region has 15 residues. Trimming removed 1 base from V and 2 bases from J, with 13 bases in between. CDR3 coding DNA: TGCGCCAGCAGCTTGTATGAAGGGCGGGCCTACGAGCAGTACTTC. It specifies CASSLYEGRAYEQYF.

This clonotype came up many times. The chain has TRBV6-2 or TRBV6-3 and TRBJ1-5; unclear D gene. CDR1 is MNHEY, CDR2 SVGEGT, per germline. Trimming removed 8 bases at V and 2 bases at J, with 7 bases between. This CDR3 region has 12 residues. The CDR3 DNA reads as TGTGCCAGCGGTGCGGGCAATCAGCCCCAGCATTTT. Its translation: CASGAGNQPQHF.

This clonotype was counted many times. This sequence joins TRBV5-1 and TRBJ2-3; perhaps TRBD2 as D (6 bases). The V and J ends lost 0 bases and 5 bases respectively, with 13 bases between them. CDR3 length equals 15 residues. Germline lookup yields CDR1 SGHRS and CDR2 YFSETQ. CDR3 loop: CASSLVGSNVDTQYF. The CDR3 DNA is TGCGCCAGCAGCTTGGTCGGGAGCAATGTAGATACGCAGTATTTT.

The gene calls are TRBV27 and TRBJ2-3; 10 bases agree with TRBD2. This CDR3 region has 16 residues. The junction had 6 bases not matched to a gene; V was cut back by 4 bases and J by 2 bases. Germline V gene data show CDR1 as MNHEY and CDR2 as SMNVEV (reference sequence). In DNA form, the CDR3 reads TGTGCCAGCAGTTCCCGACTAGCGGGCCACACAGATACGCAGTATTTT. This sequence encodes CASSSRLAGHTDTQYF.

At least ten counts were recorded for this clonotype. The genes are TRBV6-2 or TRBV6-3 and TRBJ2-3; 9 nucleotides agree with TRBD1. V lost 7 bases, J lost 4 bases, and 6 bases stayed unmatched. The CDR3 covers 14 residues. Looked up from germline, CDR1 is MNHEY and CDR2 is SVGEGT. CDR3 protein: CASIRDRVSDTQYF. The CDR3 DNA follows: TGTGCCAGCATCCGGGACAGGGTGTCAGATACGCAGTATTTT.

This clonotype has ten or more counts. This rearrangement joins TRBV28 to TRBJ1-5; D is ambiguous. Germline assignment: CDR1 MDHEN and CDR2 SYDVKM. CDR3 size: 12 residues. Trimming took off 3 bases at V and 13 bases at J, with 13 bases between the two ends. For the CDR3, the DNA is TGTGCCAGCAGTTTTTCAAGGCAGAGACAGCATTTT. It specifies CASSFSRQRQHF.

The CDR3 is CASSLALGLNTGELFF. In nucleotides, the CDR3 is TGTGCCAGCAGCTTAGCGCTGGGGCTGAACACCGGGGAGCTGTTTTTT. The gene calls are TRBV7-9 and TRBJ2-2, with D tentatively TRBD1 (5 bases). Between the trimmed V and J ends, which lost 0 bases and 1 base, there was a span of 9 bases. This CDR3 contains 16 residues. Germline V gives CDR1 SEHNR, CDR2 FQNEAQ (reference sequence).

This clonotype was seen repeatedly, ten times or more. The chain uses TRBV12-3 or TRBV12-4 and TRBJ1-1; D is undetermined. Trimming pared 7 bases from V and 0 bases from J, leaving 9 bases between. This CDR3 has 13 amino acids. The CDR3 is CASTWEVNTEAFF. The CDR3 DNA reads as TGTGCCAGCACCTGGGAGGTGAACACTGAAGCTTTCTTT.

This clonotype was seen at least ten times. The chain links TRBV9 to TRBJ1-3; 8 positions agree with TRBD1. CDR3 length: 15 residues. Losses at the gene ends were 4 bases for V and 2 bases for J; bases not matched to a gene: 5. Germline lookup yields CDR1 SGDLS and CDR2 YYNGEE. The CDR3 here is CASSPTGGPGNTIYF. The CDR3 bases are TGTGCCAGCAGCCCAACAGGGGGGCCTGGAAACACCATATATTTT.

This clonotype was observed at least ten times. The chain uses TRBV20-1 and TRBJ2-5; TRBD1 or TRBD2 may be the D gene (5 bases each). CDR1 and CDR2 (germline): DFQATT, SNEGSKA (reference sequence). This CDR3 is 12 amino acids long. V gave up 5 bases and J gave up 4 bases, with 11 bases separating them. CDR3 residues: CSADLGVETQYF. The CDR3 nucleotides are TGCAGTGCTGATCTGGGGGTAGAGACCCAGTACTTC.

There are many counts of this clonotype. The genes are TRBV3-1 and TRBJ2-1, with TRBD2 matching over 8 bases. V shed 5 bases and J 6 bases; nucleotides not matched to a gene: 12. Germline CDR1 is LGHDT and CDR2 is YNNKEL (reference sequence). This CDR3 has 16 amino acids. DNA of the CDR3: TGTGCCAGCAGCACCCGAGGAGCGGGGGACCCCAATGAGCAGTTCTTC. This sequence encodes CASSTRGAGDPNEQFF.

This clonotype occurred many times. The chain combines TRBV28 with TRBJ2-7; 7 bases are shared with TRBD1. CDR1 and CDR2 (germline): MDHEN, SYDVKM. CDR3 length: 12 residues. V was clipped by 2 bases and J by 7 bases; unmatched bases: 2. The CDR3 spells CASSLTGVEQYF. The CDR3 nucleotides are TGTGCCAGCAGTTTAACAGGGGTGGAGCAGTACTTC.

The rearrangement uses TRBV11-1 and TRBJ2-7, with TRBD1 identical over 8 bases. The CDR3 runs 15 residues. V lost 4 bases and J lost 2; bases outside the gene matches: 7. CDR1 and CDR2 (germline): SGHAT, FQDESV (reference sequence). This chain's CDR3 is CASSSRQGPAYEQYF. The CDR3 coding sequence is TGTGCCAGCAGCTCGCGACAGGGGCCCGCCTACGAGCAGTACTTC.

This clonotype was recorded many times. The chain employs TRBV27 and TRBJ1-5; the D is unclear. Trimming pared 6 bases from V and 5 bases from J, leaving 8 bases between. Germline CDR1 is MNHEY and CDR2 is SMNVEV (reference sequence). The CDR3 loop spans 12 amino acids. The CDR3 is CASRSRDQPQHF. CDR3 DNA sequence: TGTGCCAGCAGGTCCAGAGATCAGCCCCAGCATTTT.

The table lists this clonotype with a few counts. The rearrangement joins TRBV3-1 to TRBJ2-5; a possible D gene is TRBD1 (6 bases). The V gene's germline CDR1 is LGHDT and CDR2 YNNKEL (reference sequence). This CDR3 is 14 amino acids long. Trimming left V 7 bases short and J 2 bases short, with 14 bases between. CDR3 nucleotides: TGTGCCAGCACCCGACAGGATCCTCAAGAGACCCAGTACTTC. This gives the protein CASTRQDPQETQYF.

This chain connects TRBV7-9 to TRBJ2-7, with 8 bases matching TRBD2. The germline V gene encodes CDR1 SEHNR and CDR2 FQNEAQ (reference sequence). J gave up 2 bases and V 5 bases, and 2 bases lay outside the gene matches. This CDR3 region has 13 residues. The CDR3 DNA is TGTGCCAGCAGCCCGGGGGGGCCCTACGAGCAGTACTTC. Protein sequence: CASSPGGPYEQYF.

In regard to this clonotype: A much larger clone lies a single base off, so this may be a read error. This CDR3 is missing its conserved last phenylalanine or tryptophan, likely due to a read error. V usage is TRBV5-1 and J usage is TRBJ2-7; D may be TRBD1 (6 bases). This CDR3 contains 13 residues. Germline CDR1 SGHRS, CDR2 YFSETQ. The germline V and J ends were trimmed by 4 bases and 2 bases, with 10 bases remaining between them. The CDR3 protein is CASSVQGPYEQYS. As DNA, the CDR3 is TGCGCCAGCAGCGTACAGGGTCCCTACGAGCAGTACTCC.

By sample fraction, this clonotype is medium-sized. This CDR3 is CASNQLERGENWDTDTQYF. The CDR3 DNA reads as TGTGCCAGCAATCAGCTGGAGCGGGGGGAGAACTGGGACACAGATACGCAGTATTTT. The genes are TRBV12-3 or TRBV12-4 and TRBJ2-3, with 9 bases matching TRBD2. The CDR3 spans 19 residues. Trimming at V came to 7 bases and at J to 2 bases, leaving 19 bases not matched to a gene.

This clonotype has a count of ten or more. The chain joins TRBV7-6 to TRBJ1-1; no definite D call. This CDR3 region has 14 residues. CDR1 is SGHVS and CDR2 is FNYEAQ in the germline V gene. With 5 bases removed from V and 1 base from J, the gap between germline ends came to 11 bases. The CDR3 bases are TGTGCCAGCAGCCCGAAAGGGTCGAACACTGAAGCTTTCTTT. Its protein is CASSPKGSNTEAFF.

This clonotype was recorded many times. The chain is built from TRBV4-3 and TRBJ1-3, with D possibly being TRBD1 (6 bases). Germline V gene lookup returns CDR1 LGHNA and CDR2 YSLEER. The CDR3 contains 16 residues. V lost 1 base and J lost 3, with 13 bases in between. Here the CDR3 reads CASSQVRGTLGNTIYF. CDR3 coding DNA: TGCGCCAGCAGCCAAGTCCGCGGGACACTTGGAAACACCATATATTTT.

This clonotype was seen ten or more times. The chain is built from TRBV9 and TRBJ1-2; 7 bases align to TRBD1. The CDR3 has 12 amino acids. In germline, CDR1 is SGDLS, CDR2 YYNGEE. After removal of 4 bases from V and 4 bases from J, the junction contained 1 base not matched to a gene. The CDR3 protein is CASSWDSYGYTF. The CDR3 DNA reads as TGTGCCAGCAGCTGGGACAGCTATGGCTACACCTTC. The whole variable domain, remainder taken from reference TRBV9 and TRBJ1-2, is DSGVTQTPKHLITATGQRVTLRCSPRSGDLSVYWYQQSLDQGLQFLIQYYNGEERAKGNILERFSAQQFPDLHSELNLSSLELGDSALYFCASSWDSYGYTFGSGTRLTVV.

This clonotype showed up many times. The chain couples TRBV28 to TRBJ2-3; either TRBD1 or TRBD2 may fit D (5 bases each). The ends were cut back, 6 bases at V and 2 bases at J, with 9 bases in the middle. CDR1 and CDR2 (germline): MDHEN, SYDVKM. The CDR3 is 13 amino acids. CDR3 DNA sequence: TGTGCCAGCAGACGGGGCGCCACAGATACGCAGTATTTT. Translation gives CASRRGATDTQYF.